The 15 T cell receptor beta chains listed next were all sequenced from one sample in a study of blood T cell repertoires in COVID-19. Sequencing used immunoSEQ multiplex PCR; TCRdb keeps in-frame clones, though not all of them. This sample has fewer than 400,000 clones; 80% to 90% occur once, and the top ten carry roughly 2.2%. The source material was PBMCs or T cells enriched from blood (not recorded which). These receptors originate from a man aged 25 to 40 who had recovered from COVID-19.

This rearrangement joins TRBV7-2 to TRBJ1-4; TRBD1 matches at 7 bases. CDR1 is SGHTA and CDR2 is FQGNSA in the germline V gene. The CDR3 runs 14 residues. J lost 5 bases, V lost 5 bases, and 5 bases had no gene match. The DNA of the CDR3 is TGTGCCAGCAGCCGGAACAGGGGAAATGAAAAACTGTTTTTT. Translation gives CASSRNRGNEKLFF.

The chain couples TRBV5-4 to TRBJ2-5; the D gene is possibly TRBD2 (5 bases). Germline V gene lookup returns CDR1 SGHNT and CDR2 YYREEE (reference sequence). The CDR3 covers 14 residues. V lost 0 bases and J lost 3, with 9 bases in between. DNA of the CDR3: TGTGCCAGCAGCTTGGGGGTCGGGGAAGAGACCCAGTACTTC. It is translated as CASSLGVGEETQYF.

The chain uses TRBV7-2 and TRBJ1-2; D is perhaps TRBD1 (6 bases). The CDR3 runs to 13 residues. The germline gives CDR1 SGHTA, CDR2 FQGNSA. V was pared by 8 bases and J by 3 bases, with 13 bases between. CDR3 sequence (DNA): TGTGCCAGCGCGGGGGCCAGGTACTATGGCTACACCTTC. The encoded protein is CASAGARYYGYTF.

This clone was counted between two and nine times. The V and J genes are TRBV7-6 and TRBJ1-5, with D tentatively TRBD1 (6 bases). The CDR3 spans 14 residues. Trimming stripped 0 bases from V and 4 bases from J, with 7 bases between. Germline CDR1 is SGHVS and CDR2 is FNYEAQ. The CDR3 here is CASSLAQGNQPQHF. The DNA for the CDR3 is TGTGCCAGCAGCTTAGCGCAGGGGAATCAGCCCCAGCATTTT.

The V gene is TRBV10-3, the J gene TRBJ1-1; D is ambiguous. CDR1 and CDR2 (germline): ENHRY, SYGVKD. The CDR3 loop spans 14 amino acids. V was clipped by 7 bases and J by 4 bases, with 16 bases between them. CDR3 in DNA: TGTGCCATCAACGGGGAAAGGGAAAGCACTGAAGCTTTCTTT. It translates to CAINGERESTEAFF.

The chain carries TRBV19 and TRBJ1-2, with D tentatively TRBD1 (6 bases). Germline V gene data show CDR1 as LNHDA and CDR2 as SQIVND (reference sequence). This CDR3 is built from 15 residues. V gave up 4 bases and J gave up 7 bases, with 19 bases separating them. For the CDR3, the DNA is TGTGCCAGTAGTAACTCCCCCAGGGGAGATAGTGGCTACACCTTC. Residues: CASSNSPRGDSGYTF.

The J gene is TRBJ2-1, the V gene TRBV27; TRBD1 is a possible D gene (6 bases). The V gene lost 2 bases and the J gene lost 11 bases, with 25 bases spanning the gap. There are 17 residues in the CDR3. Looked up from germline, CDR1 is MNHEY and CDR2 is SMNVEV (reference sequence). The DNA of the CDR3 is TGTGCCAGCAGTTTAAGGGACATACCGGGACACCAGTCCAAGCAGTTCTTC. Amino acid sequence: CASSLRDIPGHQSKQFF.

The chain links TRBV2 to TRBJ1-5; tentatively, D is TRBD1 (6 bases). This CDR3 is built from 15 residues. Looked up from germline, CDR1 is SNHLY and CDR2 is FYNNEI. Trimming took off 6 bases at V and 5 bases at J, with 17 bases between the two ends. The CDR3 is CASRVDGTNDQPQHF. Written as DNA, the CDR3 is TGTGCCAGCAGAGTAGACGGGACAAATGATCAGCCCCAGCATTTT.

The rearrangement joins TRBV20-1 to TRBJ1-2; no firm D call. The CDR3 is made up of 9 amino acids. V was shortened by 8 bases and J by 13 bases, with 14 bases between the two germline ends. Germline V gene data show CDR1 as DFQATT and CDR2 as SNEGSKA (reference sequence). The CDR3: CSPPGGGTF. CDR3 nucleotide sequence: TGCAGTCCTCCCGGAGGCGGCACCTTC.

The chain combines TRBV18 with TRBJ2-7, with 11 bases that match TRBD1. The CDR3 sequence is 15 residues long. V lost 4 bases and J lost 4; bases outside the gene matches: 6. Germline CDR1 is KGHSH and CDR2 is LQKENI. The CDR3 nucleotides are TGTGCCAGCTCACGTGGTGGACAGGGGGCTTACGAGCAGTACTTC. This encodes CASSRGGQGAYEQYF.

This sequence joins TRBV14 and TRBJ1-2, with D perhaps TRBD1 (5 bases). The germline gives CDR1 SGHDN, CDR2 FVKESK. The CDR3 has 14 residues. V was clipped by 2 bases and J by 4 bases, with 11 bases between them. This CDR3 is CASSQRLGLYGYTF. CDR3 nucleotide sequence: TGTGCCAGCAGCCAAAGACTGGGGCTCTATGGCTACACCTTC. Full variable domain (outside the CDR3, taken from reference TRBV14 and TRBJ1-2): EAGVTQFPSHSVIEKGQTVTLRCDPISGHDNLYWYRRVMGKEIKFLLHFVKESKQDESGMPNNRFLAERTGGTYSTLKVQPAELEDSGVYFCASSQRLGLYGYTFGSGTRLTVV.

The chain recombines TRBV20-1 with TRBJ2-1; D possibly corresponds to TRBD2 (5 bases). This CDR3 is built from 10 residues. In germline, CDR1 is DFQATT, CDR2 SNEGSKA (reference sequence). Trimming took off 4 bases at V and 9 bases at J, with 7 bases between the two ends. This chain's CDR3 is CSAISGEQFF. The CDR3 DNA sequence: TGCAGTGCTATCAGCGGTGAGCAGTTCTTC.

This clone was counted a single time. CDR3 residues: CASSSREGTDTQYF. The DNA of the CDR3 is TGTGCCAGCAGTTCGCGAGAGGGCACAGATACGCAGTATTTT. This chain links TRBV6-5 with TRBJ2-3; D ambiguous. Trimming stripped 4 bases from V and 1 base from J, with 9 bases between. Germline lookup yields CDR1 MNHEY and CDR2 SVGAGI. The CDR3 spans 14 residues.

This clone was seen more than once but under ten times. V usage is TRBV25-1 and J usage is TRBJ1-2; 8 bases match TRBD1. Germline V CDR1 and CDR2: MGHDK, SYGVNS. The CDR3 has 14 amino acids. Trimming took 4 bases from V and 1 from J; bases not matched to a gene: 2. The CDR3 loop is CASSVDRGNYGYTF. CDR3 DNA: TGTGCCAGCAGTGTCGACAGGGGTAACTATGGCTACACCTTC.

The rearrangement links TRBV19 to TRBJ1-1; D uncertain. The germline V and J ends were trimmed by 2 bases and 6 bases, with 4 bases remaining between them. The CDR3 has 11 residues. The germline gives CDR1 LNHDA, CDR2 SQIVND (reference sequence). The CDR3 nucleotides read TGTGCCAGTAGTATAAACTCTGAAGCTTTCTTT. This translates into CASSINSEAFF.